The rows below give T cell receptor beta chains drawn from one sample of a study of shared clonotypes between healthy human individuals. Sequenced by immunoSEQ multiplex PCR; TCRdb stores in-frame clones only, minus some. This sample has more than 600,000 clones, with about 91% found just once. Sequencing used naive CD8+ T cells sorted from blood. All receptors derive from a man aged 25-45 years in good health. CDR3s include the opening cysteine and the closing phenylalanine or tryptophan. Each record gives: V gene, D gene, J gene, clone size, CDR3 protein, CDR3 DNA. A D gene is named only where the DNA matches it firmly. The size of a clone is reported for some rows only, either as once, few or many, or as a class for expanded clones.

V: TRBV4-1
D: TRBD2
J: TRBJ2-7
size: -
CDR3: CASSPLGLAGNYEQYF
DNA: TGCGCCAGCAGCCCCCTTGGACTAGCGGGAAACTACGAGCAGTACTTC

V: TRBV7-9
D: TRBD1
J: TRBJ2-7
size: -
CDR3: CASSSSGTAYEQYF
DNA: TGTGCCAGCAGCTCTTCCGGGACAGCCTACGAGCAGTACTTC

V: TRBV19
D: -
J: TRBJ2-7
size: -
CDR3: CASSPIGGGEQYF
DNA: TGTGCCAGTAGTCCAATCGGCGGCGGCGAGCAGTACTTC

V: TRBV4-1
D: -
J: TRBJ2-2
size: -
CDR3: CASSISGELFF
DNA: TGCGCCAGCAGTATATCCGGGGAGCTGTTTTTT

V: TRBV9
D: TRBD2
J: TRBJ2-7
size: -
CDR3: CASSVAGGAPYEQYF
DNA: TGTGCCAGCAGCGTAGCGGGAGGGGCCCCCTACGAGCAGTACTTC

V: TRBV7-9
D: TRBD1
J: TRBJ2-1
size: once
CDR3: CASSDGQGAGNEQFF
DNA: TGTGCCAGCAGCGATGGACAGGGGGCTGGCAATGAGCAGTTCTTC

V: TRBV28
D: TRBD2
J: TRBJ2-3
size: once
CDR3: CASVGGGFGETTDTQYF
DNA: TGTGCCAGCGTAGGCGGGGGATTTGGCGAGACCACAGATACGCAGTATTTT

V: TRBV29-1
D: -
J: TRBJ1-3
size: -
CDR3: CSVDEGTGNTIYF
DNA: TGCAGCGTTGATGAGGGTACTGGAAACACCATATATTTT

V: TRBV10-2
D: TRBD2
J: TRBJ2-7
size: once
CDR3: CASSEDSGPYEQYF
DNA: TGCGCCAGCAGTGAGGATAGCGGGCCCTACGAGCAGTACTTC

V: TRBV4-1
D: -
J: TRBJ2-7
size: -
CDR3: CASSQAGSYEQYF
DNA: TGCGCCAGCAGCCAAGCGGGGTCCTACGAGCAGTACTTC

V: TRBV27
D: -
J: TRBJ1-1
size: -
CDR3: CASGYRASLAFF
DNA: TGTGCCAGCGGGTACCGGGCCTCTCTGGCTTTCTTT

V: TRBV27
D: -
J: TRBJ2-7
size: -
CDR3: CASRLDIAYEQYF
DNA: TGTGCCAGCAGACTGGACATTGCCTACGAGCAGTACTTC

V: TRBV18
D: -
J: TRBJ2-3
size: -
CDR3: CASSLKLTDTQYF
DNA: TGTGCCAGCTCACTTAAACTCACAGATACGCAGTATTTT

V: TRBV5-5
D: TRBD1
J: TRBJ2-7
size: -
CDR3: CASSLFSGGEQYF
DNA: TGTGCCAGCAGCTTGTTTTCAGGGGGCGAGCAGTACTTC

V: TRBV29-1
D: TRBD2
J: TRBJ2-5
size: once
CDR3: CSVVSGGFQETQYF
DNA: TGCAGCGTTGTTTCGGGGGGTTTCCAAGAGACCCAGTACTTC

V: TRBV27
D: -
J: TRBJ2-7
size: -
CDR3: CASSLKPNYEQYF
DNA: TGTGCCAGCAGTTTAAAACCGAATTACGAGCAGTACTTC

V: TRBV5-6
D: TRBD1
J: TRBJ2-7
size: -
CDR3: CASSSGLGTGAYEQYF
DNA: TGTGCCAGCAGCTCGGGGCTCGGGACAGGCGCCTACGAGCAGTACTTC

V: TRBV4-1
D: TRBD2
J: TRBJ2-7
size: -
CDR3: CASSRLAAVTPAEQYF
DNA: TGCGCCAGCAGCCGACTAGCTGCTGTTACCCCCGCGGAGCAGTACTTC

V: TRBV9
D: TRBD2
J: TRBJ2-4
size: -
CDR3: CASSSSGGERNIQYF
DNA: TGTGCCAGCAGCTCTAGCGGGGGGGAACGAAACATTCAGTACTTC

V: TRBV7-2
D: TRBD1
J: TRBJ2-7
size: -
CDR3: CASSFLAGTGTGDYEQYF
DNA: TGTGCCAGCAGCTTTCTTGCGGGCACCGGGACAGGGGACTACGAGCAGTACTTC

V: TRBV10-2
D: TRBD2
J: TRBJ2-1
size: -
CDR3: CASSASTSGIEHNEQFF
DNA: TGCGCCAGCAGTGCGAGCACTAGCGGGATAGAACACAATGAGCAGTTCTTC

V: TRBV2
D: -
J: TRBJ1-3
size: -
CDR3: CASMSLSTGNTIYF
DNA: TGTGCCAGCATGAGCCTTTCGACAGGAAACACCATATATTTT

V: TRBV7-8
D: -
J: TRBJ2-7
size: once
CDR3: CASSLFWGPSYEQYF
DNA: TGTGCCAGCAGCTTATTTTGGGGGCCCTCCTACGAGCAGTACTTC

V: TRBV6-6
D: TRBD1
J: TRBJ2-7
size: -
CDR3: CASSETGNYEQYF
DNA: TGTGCCAGCAGTGAGACAGGGAACTACGAGCAGTACTTC

V: TRBV28
D: TRBD1
J: TRBJ2-7
size: -
CDR3: CASNVQGDGEQYF
DNA: TGTGCCAGCAATGTTCAGGGGGATGGTGAGCAGTACTTC

V: TRBV6-1
D: -
J: TRBJ1-3
size: -
CDR3: CASSEFSALITIYF
DNA: TGTGCCAGCAGTGAATTTTCGGCCCTTATAACCATATATTTT

V: TRBV28
D: -
J: TRBJ2-7
size: -
CDR3: CATHYHYEQYF
DNA: TGTGCCACCCATTACCACTACGAGCAGTACTTC

V: TRBV7-2
D: -
J: TRBJ2-3
size: -
CDR3: CASSSLGTDTQYF
DNA: TGTGCCAGCAGCTCCCTGGGCACAGATACGCAGTATTTT

V: TRBV5-4
D: TRBD1
J: TRBJ2-3
size: -
CDR3: CATGQGFPDF
DNA: TGTGCCACCGGACAGGGGTTCCCTGATTTT